The sequence of this TCR beta chain was determined in a study of radiotherapy plus CTLA-4 blockade in lung cancer. At the level of the study: Across the patients, objective responses occurred in more than 15%, and disease control in under 35%.

A word on this clone: The antigen is unknown.

Libraries were prepared by immunoSEQ multiplex PCR; TCRdb keeps only in-frame clonotypes and omits some of them. Of about 48,000 clones listed, 75% to 90% are singletons. Receiving focal radiation plus CTLA-4 blockade with ipilimumab were patients who had chemo-refractory metastatic non-small-cell lung cancer. Notes on the study in general: Clones derived from tumor TCRs expanded in blood after radiotherapy plus ipilimumab. According to reports, early shifts in blood T cell clones, alongside interferon-beta, forecast response most accurately.

The germline V gene has CDR1 SGHRS and CDR2 YFSETQ. The CDR3 loop spans 15 amino acids. Germline trimming cut 0 bases from V and 3 bases from J; bases unmatched to any gene: 2. V usage is TRBV5-1 and J usage is TRBJ2-1, with 8 bases fitting TRBD1. Source: peripheral blood, taken from a patient treated with radiotherapy plus ipilimumab. The source of this sequence is a human donor with non-small cell lung cancer that progressed on radiotherapy plus ipilimumab. Some clones in this sample may be carry-over from other donors' samples. This CDR3 is CASSLAGTGYNEQFF. CDR3 bases: TGCGCCAGCAGCTTGGCAGGGACAGGCTACAATGAGCAGTTCTTC.